Sequencing of this TCR beta chain was carried out in a study of blood T cell repertoires in COVID-19. Looking at the study overall: T cells, B-cell-depleted T cells, or PBMCs provided the cDNA or gDNA that served as material.

Per the study methods: From reference gene primer amplification, estimates of nucleated cell counts were derived. The data were produced by immunoSEQ multiplex PCR, yet TCRdb's version contains in-frame clones alone and is incomplete. That table is the source of V, J and clone size, and D and trimming were worked out from the DNA. Of about 400,000 clones in the sample, 70% to 90% are singletons; the top ten hold over 1.5%. Participants were aged about 18 to 100 years from more than 20 US areas. Categorization into cohorts depended on clinical history that participants reported. The CDR3 length is 14 residues. The germline CDR1 and CDR2 sequences are MDHEN and SYDVKM. V lost 5 bases, J lost 6 bases, and 14 bases lay in between.

Sequenced material: PBMCs or T cells enriched from blood (not recorded which). The rearrangement uses TRBV28 and TRBJ1-5; tentative D call: TRBD1 (6 bases). The receptor was derived from a woman in her late teens or twenties with acute COVID-19. The CDR3 protein is CASSGYRVSQPQHF. The CDR3 nucleotides read TGTGCCAGCAGTGGCTACAGGGTAAGTCAGCCCCAGCATTTT.